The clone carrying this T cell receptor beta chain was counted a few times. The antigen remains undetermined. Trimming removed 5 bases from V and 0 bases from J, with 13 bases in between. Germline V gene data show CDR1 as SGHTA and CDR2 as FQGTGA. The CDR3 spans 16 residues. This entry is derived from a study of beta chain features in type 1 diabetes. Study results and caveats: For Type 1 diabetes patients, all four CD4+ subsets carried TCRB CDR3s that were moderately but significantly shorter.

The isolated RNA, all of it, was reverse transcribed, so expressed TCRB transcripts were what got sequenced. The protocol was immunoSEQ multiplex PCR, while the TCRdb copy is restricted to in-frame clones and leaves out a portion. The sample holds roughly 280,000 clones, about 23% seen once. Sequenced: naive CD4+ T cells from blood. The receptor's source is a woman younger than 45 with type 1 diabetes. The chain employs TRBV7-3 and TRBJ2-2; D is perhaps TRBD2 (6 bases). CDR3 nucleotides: TGTGCCAGCAGCGAGCTTACTAGCTCGAACACCGGGGAGCTGTTTTTT. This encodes CASSELTSSNTGELFF.